This T cell receptor beta chain was obtained from a study of human T cells and chemical hapten exposure. V was clipped by 5 bases and J by 1 base, with 9 bases between them. The CDR3 is made up of 13 amino acids. Germline V CDR1 and CDR2: MDHEN, SYDVKM. Library preparation tagged each individual cDNA molecule with a unique molecular identifier. Authors' processing steps: A per-sample median of approximately 100,000 TCRs was observed, with a range of about 23,224 to 700,000. TCRdb redid the calling of the RACE reads with MiXCR, one entry per CDR3 protein. The V and J calls reflect TCRdb's pipeline rather than the authors' work. The sample yields approximately 97,000 distinct CDR3 sequences, roughly 8% seen once. Time point meaning: healthy volunteer bleed at 2 weeks. The starting material, unfractionated whole blood, was used for total RNA extraction. This clonotype was detected a few times.

The chain joins TRBV28 to TRBJ2-7; tentatively, D is TRBD1 (5 bases). Sequencing was carried out using whole blood. The receptor was isolated from a female donor in good health. Some clones in this sample may be carry-over from other donors' samples. In DNA, the CDR3 is TGTGCCAGCAGTGTAGACAGATCCTACGAGCAGTACTTC. This sequence encodes CASSVDRSYEQYF.